The clone carrying this TCR beta chain was counted a single time. It was with 60 Vbeta and 13 Jbeta primers that the PCR ran. Clones were sequenced by immunoSEQ multiplex PCR, and TCRdb holds only the in-frame ones, with some missing. The repertoire includes about 140,000 clones, approximately 78% of them detected once, and about 6.8% sits in the top ten. The data are from a study of cytomegalovirus exposure and HLA in healthy donors. For the study at large: HLA-typed donors contributed some 83 million unique TCRs, which were held in an early data release.

The CDR3 is 16 amino acids. Germline trimming cut 4 bases from V and 1 base from J; bases unmatched to any gene: 7. Germline-derived CDR1 and CDR2 are SNHLY and FYNNEI. The receptor comes from a woman in her forties in good health and CMV-seropositive. The sequenced sample consisted of PBMCs. J is TRBJ2-5 and V is TRBV2; TRBD2 matches at 9 bases. CDR3 coding DNA: TGTGCCAGCAGTGGGGTGACAGCGGGAGGCCAAGAGACCCAGTACTTC. This encodes CASSGVTAGGQETQYF.